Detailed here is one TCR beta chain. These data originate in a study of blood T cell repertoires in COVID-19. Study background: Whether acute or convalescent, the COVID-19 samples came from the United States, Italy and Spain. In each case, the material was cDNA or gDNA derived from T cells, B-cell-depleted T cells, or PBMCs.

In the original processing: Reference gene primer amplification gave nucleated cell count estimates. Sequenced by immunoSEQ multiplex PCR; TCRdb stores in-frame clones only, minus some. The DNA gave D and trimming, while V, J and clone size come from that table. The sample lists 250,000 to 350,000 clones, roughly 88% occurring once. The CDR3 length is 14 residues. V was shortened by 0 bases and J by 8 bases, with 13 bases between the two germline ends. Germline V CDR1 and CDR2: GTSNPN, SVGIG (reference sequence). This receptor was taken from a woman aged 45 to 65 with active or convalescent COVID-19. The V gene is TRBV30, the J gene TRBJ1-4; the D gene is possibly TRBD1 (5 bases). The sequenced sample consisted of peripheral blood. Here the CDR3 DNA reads TGTGCCTGGAGTGTTATAGGGGTCAAGGAAAAACTGTTTTTT. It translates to CAWSVIGVKEKLFF.